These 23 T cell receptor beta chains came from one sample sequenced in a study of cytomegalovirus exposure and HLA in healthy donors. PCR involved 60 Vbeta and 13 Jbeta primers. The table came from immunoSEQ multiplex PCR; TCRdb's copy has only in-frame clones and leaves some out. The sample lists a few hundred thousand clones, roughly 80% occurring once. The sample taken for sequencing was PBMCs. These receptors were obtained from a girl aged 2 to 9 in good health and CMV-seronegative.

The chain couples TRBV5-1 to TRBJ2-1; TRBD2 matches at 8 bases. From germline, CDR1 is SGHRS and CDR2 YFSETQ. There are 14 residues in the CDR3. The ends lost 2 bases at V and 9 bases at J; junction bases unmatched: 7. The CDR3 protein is CASSLAGELSEQFF. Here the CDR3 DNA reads TGCGCCAGCAGCTTAGCGGGAGAACTGAGTGAGCAGTTCTTC.

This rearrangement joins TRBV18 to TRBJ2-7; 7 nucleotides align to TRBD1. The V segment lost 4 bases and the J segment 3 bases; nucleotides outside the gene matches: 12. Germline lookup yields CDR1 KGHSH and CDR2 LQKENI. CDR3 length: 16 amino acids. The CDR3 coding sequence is TGTGCCAGCTCACGTTGGAGCTGGACAGGTAACTACGAGCAGTACTTC. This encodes CASSRWSWTGNYEQYF.

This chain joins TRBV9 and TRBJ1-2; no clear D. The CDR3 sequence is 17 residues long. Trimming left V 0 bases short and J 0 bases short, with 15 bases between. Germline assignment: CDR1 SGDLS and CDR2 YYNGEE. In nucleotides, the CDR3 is TGTGCCAGCAGCGTAGTAGCTACTATCGGGTCTAACTATGGCTACACCTTC. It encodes CASSVVATIGSNYGYTF.

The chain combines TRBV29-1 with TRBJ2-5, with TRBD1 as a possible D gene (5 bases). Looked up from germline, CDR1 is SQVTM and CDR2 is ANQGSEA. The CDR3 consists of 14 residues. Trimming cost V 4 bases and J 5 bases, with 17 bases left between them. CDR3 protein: CSVGVGQKFETQYF. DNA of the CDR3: TGCAGCGTTGGGGTGGGGCAAAAGTTTGAGACCCAGTACTTC.

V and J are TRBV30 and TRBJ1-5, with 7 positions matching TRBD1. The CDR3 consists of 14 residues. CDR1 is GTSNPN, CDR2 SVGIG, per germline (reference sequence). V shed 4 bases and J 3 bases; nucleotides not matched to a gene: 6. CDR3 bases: TGTGCCTGGACCCCGGGACAGCACAATCAGCCCCAGCATTTT. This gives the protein CAWTPGQHNQPQHF. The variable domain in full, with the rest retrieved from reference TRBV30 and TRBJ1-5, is SQTIHQWPATLVQPVGSPLSLECTVEGTSNPNLYWYRQAAGRGLQLLFYSVGIGQISSEVPQNLSASRPQDRQFILSSKKLLLSDSGFYLCAWTPGQHNQPQHFGDGTRLSIL.

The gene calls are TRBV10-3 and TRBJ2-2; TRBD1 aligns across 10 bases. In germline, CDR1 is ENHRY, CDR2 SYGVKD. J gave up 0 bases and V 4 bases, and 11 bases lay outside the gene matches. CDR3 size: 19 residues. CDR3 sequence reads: CAISGGTGASITNTGELFF. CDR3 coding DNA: TGTGCCATCAGTGGAGGGACAGGGGCCTCGATCACGAACACCGGGGAGCTGTTTTTT.

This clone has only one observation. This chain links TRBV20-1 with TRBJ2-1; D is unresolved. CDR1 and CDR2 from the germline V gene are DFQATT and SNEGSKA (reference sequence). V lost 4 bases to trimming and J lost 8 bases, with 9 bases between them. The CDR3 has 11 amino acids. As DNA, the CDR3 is TGCAGTGCTATCCTCGTCGATGAGCAGTTCTTC. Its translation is CSAILVDEQFF.

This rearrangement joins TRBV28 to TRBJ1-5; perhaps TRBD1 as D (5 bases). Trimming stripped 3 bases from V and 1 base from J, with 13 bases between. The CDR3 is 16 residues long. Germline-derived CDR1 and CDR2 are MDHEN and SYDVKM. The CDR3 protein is CASSFASKGSNQPQHF. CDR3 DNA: TGTGCCAGCAGTTTCGCTAGTAAGGGGAGCAATCAGCCCCAGCATTTT.

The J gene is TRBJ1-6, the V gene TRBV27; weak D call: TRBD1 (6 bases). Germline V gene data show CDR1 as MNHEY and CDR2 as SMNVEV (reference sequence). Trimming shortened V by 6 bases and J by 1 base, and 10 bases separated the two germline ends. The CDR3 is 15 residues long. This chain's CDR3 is CASSLGTSYNSPLHF. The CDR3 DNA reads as TGTGCCAGCAGCCTTGGGACATCCTATAATTCACCCCTCCACTTT.

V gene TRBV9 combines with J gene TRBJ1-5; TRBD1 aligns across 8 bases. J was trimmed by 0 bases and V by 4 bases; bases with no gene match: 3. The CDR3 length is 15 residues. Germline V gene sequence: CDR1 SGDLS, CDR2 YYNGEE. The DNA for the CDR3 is TGTGCCAGCAGCCCGACAGGGGATAGCAATCAGCCCCAGCATTTT. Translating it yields CASSPTGDSNQPQHF.

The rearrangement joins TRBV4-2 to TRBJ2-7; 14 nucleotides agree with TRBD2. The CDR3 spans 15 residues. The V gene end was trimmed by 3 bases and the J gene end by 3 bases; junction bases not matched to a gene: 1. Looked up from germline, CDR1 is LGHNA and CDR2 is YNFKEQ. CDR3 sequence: CASSQGLAGVYEQYF. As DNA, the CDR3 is TGTGCCAGCAGCCAGGGACTAGCGGGGGTCTACGAGCAGTACTTC.

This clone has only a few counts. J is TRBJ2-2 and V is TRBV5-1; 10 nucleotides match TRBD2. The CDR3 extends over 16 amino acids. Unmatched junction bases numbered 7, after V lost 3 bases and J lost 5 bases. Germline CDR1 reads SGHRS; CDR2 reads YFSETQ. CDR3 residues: CASSSGVAGGTGELFF. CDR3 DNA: TGCGCCAGCAGCTCGGGGGTAGCGGGAGGAACCGGGGAGCTGTTTTTT.

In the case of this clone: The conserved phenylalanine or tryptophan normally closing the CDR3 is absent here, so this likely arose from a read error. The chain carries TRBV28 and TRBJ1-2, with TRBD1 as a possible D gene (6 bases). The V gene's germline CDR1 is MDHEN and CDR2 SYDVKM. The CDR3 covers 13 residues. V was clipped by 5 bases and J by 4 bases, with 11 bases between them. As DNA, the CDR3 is TGTGCCAGCAGTCTAGGACAGAGCTATGGCTACACCCTC. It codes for CASSLGQSYGYTL.

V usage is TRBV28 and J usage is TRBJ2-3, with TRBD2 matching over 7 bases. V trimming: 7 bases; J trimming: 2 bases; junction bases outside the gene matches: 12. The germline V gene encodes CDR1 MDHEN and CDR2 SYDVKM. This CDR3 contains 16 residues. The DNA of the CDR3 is TGTGCCAGCACCCTGGGCTCGGCGGGAGCCACAGATACGCAGTATTTT. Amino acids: CASTLGSAGATDTQYF.

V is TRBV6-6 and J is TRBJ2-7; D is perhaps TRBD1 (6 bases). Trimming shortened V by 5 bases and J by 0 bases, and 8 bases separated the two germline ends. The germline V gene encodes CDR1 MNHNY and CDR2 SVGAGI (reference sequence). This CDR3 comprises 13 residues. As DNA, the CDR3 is TGTGCCAGCAGTACAGGGACCTCCTACGAGCAGTACTTC. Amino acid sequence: CASSTGTSYEQYF.

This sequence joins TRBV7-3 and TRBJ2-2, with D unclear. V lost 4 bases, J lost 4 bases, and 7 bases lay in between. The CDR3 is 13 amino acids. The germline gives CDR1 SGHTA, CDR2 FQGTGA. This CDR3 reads CASSSGSTGELFF. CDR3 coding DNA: TGTGCCAGCAGCTCCGGTTCCACCGGGGAGCTGTTTTTT.

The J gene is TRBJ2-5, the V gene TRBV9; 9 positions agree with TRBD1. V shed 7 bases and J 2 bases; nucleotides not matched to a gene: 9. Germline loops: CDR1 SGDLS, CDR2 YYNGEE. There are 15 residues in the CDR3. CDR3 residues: CASARSGQGQETQYF. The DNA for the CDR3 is TGTGCCAGCGCCCGTTCCGGACAGGGGCAAGAGACCCAGTACTTC.

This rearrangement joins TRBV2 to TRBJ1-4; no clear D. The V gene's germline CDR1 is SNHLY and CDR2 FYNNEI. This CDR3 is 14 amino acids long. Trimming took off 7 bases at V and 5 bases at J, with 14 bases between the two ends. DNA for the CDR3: TGTGCCAGCACCGGGAATTCGGGGAATGAAAAACTGTTTTTT. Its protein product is CASTGNSGNEKLFF. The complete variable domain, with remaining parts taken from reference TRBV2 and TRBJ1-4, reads EPEVTQTPSHQVTQMGQEVILRCVPISNHLYFYWYRQILGQKVEFLVSFYNNEISEKSEIFDDQFSVERPDGSNFTLKIRSTKLEDSAMYFCASTGNSGNEKLFFGSGTQLSVL.

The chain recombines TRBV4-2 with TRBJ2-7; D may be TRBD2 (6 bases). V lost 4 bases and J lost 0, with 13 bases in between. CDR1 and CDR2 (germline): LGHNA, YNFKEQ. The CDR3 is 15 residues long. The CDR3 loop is CASSPRGSGSYEQYF. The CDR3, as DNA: TGTGCCAGCAGCCCGCGGGGTAGCGGCTCCTACGAGCAGTACTTC.

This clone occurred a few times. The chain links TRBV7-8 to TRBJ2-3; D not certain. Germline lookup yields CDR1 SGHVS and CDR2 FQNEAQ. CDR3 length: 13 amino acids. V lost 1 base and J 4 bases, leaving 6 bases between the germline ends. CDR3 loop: CASSLVSPDTQYF. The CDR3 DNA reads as TGTGCCAGCAGCTTAGTTAGCCCAGATACGCAGTATTTT.

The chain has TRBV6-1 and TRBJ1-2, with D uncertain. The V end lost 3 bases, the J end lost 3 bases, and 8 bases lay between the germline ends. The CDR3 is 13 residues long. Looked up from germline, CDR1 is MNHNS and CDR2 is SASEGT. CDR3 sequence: CASSEQGDYGYTF. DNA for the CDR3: TGTGCCAGCAGTGAGCAAGGAGACTATGGCTACACCTTC.

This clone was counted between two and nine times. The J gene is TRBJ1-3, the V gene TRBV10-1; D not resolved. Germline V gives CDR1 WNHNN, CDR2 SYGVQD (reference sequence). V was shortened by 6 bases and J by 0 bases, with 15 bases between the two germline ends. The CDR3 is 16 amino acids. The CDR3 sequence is CASRKPDTGSGNTIYF. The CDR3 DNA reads TGCGCCAGCAGAAAACCTGACACCGGCTCTGGAAACACCATATATTTT.

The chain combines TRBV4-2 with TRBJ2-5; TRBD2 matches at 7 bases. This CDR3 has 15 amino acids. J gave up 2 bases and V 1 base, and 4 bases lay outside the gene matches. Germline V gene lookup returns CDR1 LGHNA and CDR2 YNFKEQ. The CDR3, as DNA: TGTGCCAGCAGCCAAGCGGGAGGTGATCAAGAGACCCAGTACTTC. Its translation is CASSQAGGDQETQYF.